The present entry profiles one TCR beta chain with its context. Its binding antigen is unknown. Per-nucleotide qualities are absent, and no much larger clonotype sits a single base away. Ficoll-Paque density gradient centrifugation was used to isolate PBMCs. The sequencer listed for this sample is Illumina NovaSeq 6000. TCRalpha and TCRbeta cDNA libraries were built by 5'RACE with constant-segment primers, adding sample barcodes and unique molecular identifiers. Trizol reagent was used to extract RNA from every sample. The libraries were amplified in two PCR steps, and the second step added a second sample barcode and Illumina TruSeq adapters. The libraries were sequenced on an Illumina NovaSeq using 2 x 150 bp paired-end reads. The paper's processing steps were these. Demultiplexing of reads and collapsing into UMI-guided consensus sequences were performed with migec v1.2.7. With mixcr v2.1.11, UMI consensuses were aligned to TRA and TRB V and J templates and assembled into clonotypes. Clonotypes were classified as expanded or contracted when called significant by both edgeR and NoisET, with noise models trained on biological replicates. For edgeR calls, a false discovery rate-adjusted p below 0.01 and a log2 fold-change threshold of 1 were applied. PCA with hierarchical clustering of max-normalized trajectories of the 1000 most abundant clonotypes was used as exploratory dynamics analysis. Separately sequenced CD4+ and CD8+ repertoires were used to assign the CD4 or CD8 phenotype of responding clones. The public reads were run again by TCRdb, first through fastp at Q25 and then through MiXCR, and only productive beta chains were kept. Rows are unified per CDR3 protein, each entry keeping the most common DNA and genes. The V and J calls shown here were made by TCRdb, not taken from the authors' results. The sample yields 350,000 or so distinct CDR3 sequences; 10% to 15% were counted once. The ten largest clones represent about a fifth of the sample.

This record belongs to a study of T-cell memory formation after mild COVID-19 (dated by TCRdb to about 2021). Regarding the research as a whole: Most TCR sequence clusters were specific to one of the two donors. In two donors, T-cell clones that expanded and contracted after mild COVID-19 were followed by sequencing TCRalpha and TCRbeta repertoires longitudinally. The cohort was made up of two young adult volunteers, one female and one male, who were previously healthy. Results and caveats for the whole study, not just this receptor: Some responding clones were detected in pre-infection memory, which suggested that pre-existing cross-reactive memory T cells had joined the SARS-CoV-2 response. Whether the second-wave clones peaking on day 37 were SARS-CoV-2 specific was not confirmed. The study included only a couple of mild cases, and larger cohorts that include severe cases with pre-infection samples were judged to be necessary. Balanced CD4/CD8 phenotypes were observed for clones contracting from day 15 to 85, whereas a bias towards CD4+ was observed for a second wave of clones expanding from day 15 to 37. Contracting CD4+ clones turned up mainly in the CM and EM memory subsets, whereas EMRA was where CD8+ clones were enriched.

Ends trimmed: V by 2 bases, J by 6 bases; bases unmatched to a gene: 6. The CDR3 numbers 14 residues from cysteine through phenylalanine. Of all the DNA, just the CDR3 is kept, 42 bases in frame from base 1. The germline V gene encodes CDR1 DFQATT and CDR2 SNEGSKA (reference sequence). The chain was built from TRBV20-1 and TRBJ2-7, with 11 bases matching TRBD1. This clonotype was sampled from a man aged 18 to 30 who had mild COVID-19 (a few samples of this study predate the infection). The sample titles of this study are shuffled in the database, so cell type and time point are left out; the donor was told from shared clones. Material for sequencing was PBMCs or a T cell subset sorted from them (not recorded which). This receptor has the CDR3 CSARTGTGGLEQYF. Read as DNA, the sequence is TGCAGTGCTAGAACCGGGACAGGGGGTCTCGAGCAGTACTTC.